A selection of T cell receptor beta chains follows, all from one sample in a study of CD8+CD57+ T cells in acquired aplastic anemia. TCRdb redid the calling of the reads with MiXCR, one entry per CDR3 protein. The repertoire holds about 470,000 distinct CDR3 sequences, with under 40% as singletons. Sequencing was carried out using sorted CD4+, CD8+, or CD8+CD57+ T cells (not recorded which) from PBMCs. The receptors derive from a human donor with aplastic anemia. Each CDR3 is given without its conserved first and last residue.

>TRBV10-1|13
ASRGQGGMNSPLH
>TRBV2|15
ASSYPGLAGGSDTQY
>TRBV2|10
ASTATGGPQH
>TRBV5-1|13
ASSLERTSTDTQY
>TRBV7-3|11
ASSLDRGDEQY
>TRBV2|14
ASSEGTSGGFNEQF
>TRBV7-7|11
ASSLGDLDTQY
>TRBV25-1|13
ASSWGTSRPDTQY
>TRBV6-1|11
ASTSPSNSPLH
>TRBV19|12
ASTPTVMNTEAF
>TRBV4-1|11
ASSQGKAETQF
>TRBV7-2|14
ASSLALWTGAEELF
>TRBV18|13
ASSIQKGGNSPLH
>TRBV5-6|10
ASSLNDEGYT
>TRBV24-1|12
ATSVNRGEGGYT
>TRBV16|13
ASSQSASGTYEQY
>TRBV10-3|13
AISAGDEYTGELF
>TRBV27|11
ASRDTGLETQY
>TRBV6-2/TRBV6-3|11
ASAQGVYQPQH
>TRBV5-6|14
ASSFRLAGDKDTQY
>TRBV20-1|11
SARDSRAGTQY
>TRBV7-3|11
ASSRKDSYEQY